Shown below are 17 T cell receptor beta chains from a single sample sequenced in a study of cytomegalovirus exposure and HLA in healthy donors. Primers for the PCR totalled 60 Vbeta and 13 Jbeta. Here immunoSEQ multiplex PCR was the method, and the copy in TCRdb shows in-frame clones only, minus some. The sample consists of almost 95,000 clones, 50% to 75% of them appearing once. Sample: PBMCs. These receptors came from a man aged 30 to 45 in good health and CMV-seronegative.

This sequence joins TRBV7-3 and TRBJ1-5, with 9 positions matching TRBD1. This CDR3 contains 15 residues. Germline V lookup: CDR1 SGHTA, CDR2 FQGTGA. Losses at the gene ends were 5 bases for V and 2 bases for J; bases not matched to a gene: 4. The CDR3 loop reads CASSKDRGGNQPQHF. The CDR3 DNA is TGTGCCAGCAGCAAGGACAGGGGAGGCAATCAGCCCCAGCATTTT.

This sequence joins TRBV7-2 and TRBJ2-5; D uncertain. This CDR3 spans 15 amino acids. The ends were cut back, 1 base at V and 7 bases at J, with 16 bases in the middle. Germline CDR1 reads SGHTA; CDR2 reads FQGNSA. For the CDR3, the DNA is TGTGCCAGCAGCTTAGGAGCTACGCGTTATGGGACCCAGTACTTC. It is translated as CASSLGATRYGTQYF.

The chain combines TRBV27 with TRBJ2-5; TRBD1 aligns across 11 bases. This CDR3 is 15 amino acids long. V lost 0 bases, J lost 11 bases, and 8 bases stayed unmatched. The germline CDR1 and CDR2 sequences are MNHEY and SMNVEV (reference sequence). Here the CDR3 DNA reads TGTGCCAGCAGTTTATCGGTGGACAGGGGGCGGCAGCAGTACTTC. Translation gives CASSLSVDRGRQQYF.

This clone is labeled medium-sized. This sequence joins TRBV4-1 and TRBJ1-2, with D possibly TRBD1 on 5 matching bases. V was shortened by 4 bases and J by 5 bases, with 14 bases between the two germline ends. CDR1 and CDR2 (germline): MGHRA, YSYEKL. The CDR3 has 14 residues. Written as DNA, the CDR3 is TGCGCCAGCAGCCTCAGGGTTTTGAGGTATGGCTACACCTTC. It is translated as CASSLRVLRYGYTF.

This clone turned up a few times. Here the CDR3 DNA reads TGTGCCAGCAGCTTAGCGGCGGGTTCTGGAGATACGCAGTATTTT. Residues: CASSLAAGSGDTQYF. V usage is TRBV7-6 and J usage is TRBJ2-3; D may be TRBD2 (5 bases). This CDR3 is built from 15 residues. V was trimmed by 0 bases and J by 5 bases, leaving 12 bases between them. The germline gives CDR1 SGHVS, CDR2 FNYEAQ.

This clone came up once. The V gene is TRBV6-1, the J gene TRBJ2-5; 10 bases map to TRBD2. The V segment lost 5 bases and the J segment 4 bases; nucleotides outside the gene matches: 4. This CDR3 spans 14 amino acids. CDR1 and CDR2 (germline): MNHNS, SASEGT. The CDR3 DNA follows: TGTGCCAGCAGTAGCGGGGGGGCAGGAGAGACCCAGTACTTC. Its translation is CASSSGGAGETQYF.

The chain recombines TRBV27 with TRBJ1-4, with a tentative D call TRBD1 (6 bases). The V gene's germline CDR1 is MNHEY and CDR2 SMNVEV (reference sequence). This CDR3 comprises 16 residues. Between the trimmed V and J ends, which lost 2 bases and 6 bases, there was a span of 16 bases. Written as DNA, the CDR3 is TGTGCCAGCAGTTTAGGACTGGGCAGGGGAGATGAAAAACTGTTTTTT. Translation: CASSLGLGRGDEKLFF.

Comment on this clone: Additional DNA sequences in this sample encode the identical CDR3. The chain recombines TRBV30 with TRBJ2-7; D remains ambiguous. The V end lost 0 bases, the J end lost 3 bases, and 6 bases lay between the germline ends. The germline V gene encodes CDR1 GTSNPN and CDR2 SVGIG (reference sequence). CDR3 length: 12 amino acids. CDR3 in DNA: TGTGCCTGGAGTGTAGGCGGCTACGAGCAGTACTTC. As protein: CAWSVGGYEQYF.

This rearrangement joins TRBV11-3 to TRBJ2-2; D ambiguous. The germline V gene encodes CDR1 SGHNT and CDR2 YENEEA. The CDR3 is made up of 15 amino acids. Trimming cost V 0 bases and J 4 bases, with 9 bases left between them. CDR3 nucleotides: TGTGCCAGCAGCTTAGAGTTAGGCGGCACCGGGGAGCTGTTTTTT. Translated, it gives CASSLELGGTGELFF.

This clone showed up just a few times. This chain joins TRBV12-5 and TRBJ2-1, with TRBD1 matching over 11 bases. This CDR3 spans 16 amino acids. The germline gives CDR1 LGHNT, CDR2 FRNRAP. V was clipped by 5 bases and J by 6 bases; unmatched bases: 9. The CDR3: CASGKSTGTGGNEQFF. In DNA, the CDR3 is TGTGCTAGTGGTAAATCAACTGGGACAGGGGGCAATGAGCAGTTCTTC.

A few counts support this clone. J is TRBJ2-1 and V is TRBV5-8, with 7 bases matching TRBD2. The CDR3 length is 15 residues. Germline V gene lookup returns CDR1 SGHTS and CDR2 YDEGEE. The V gene end was trimmed by 0 bases and the J gene end by 1 base; junction bases not matched to a gene: 1. The CDR3 loop reads CASSLASGSYNEQFF. The DNA for the CDR3 is TGTGCCAGCAGCTTGGCTAGCGGATCCTACAATGAGCAGTTCTTC.

The chain uses TRBV19 and TRBJ2-1; TRBD2 agrees at 9 bases. Losses at the gene ends were 6 bases for V and 7 bases for J; bases not matched to a gene: 10. This CDR3 has 15 amino acids. Germline V gives CDR1 LNHDA, CDR2 SQIVND (reference sequence). The CDR3 sequence is CASRLSSGVANEQFF. In DNA, the CDR3 is TGTGCCAGTAGGTTATCTAGCGGGGTTGCAAATGAGCAGTTCTTC.

The gene calls are TRBV7-9 and TRBJ1-4, with unresolved D. The CDR3 covers 13 residues. Germline V CDR1 and CDR2: SEHNR, FQNEAQ (reference sequence). V lost 6 bases and J lost 5, with 10 bases in between. CDR3 in DNA: TGTGCCAGCAGATTACCAGGAAATGAAAAACTGTTTTTT. This encodes CASRLPGNEKLFF.

The chain uses TRBV5-5 and TRBJ1-2, with 12 positions matching TRBD1. J was trimmed by 7 bases and V by 4 bases; bases with no gene match: 8. This CDR3 spans 15 amino acids. In germline, CDR1 is SGHKS, CDR2 YYEKEE (reference sequence). The CDR3 DNA reads as TGTGCCAGCAGCCGGGCCGGGACAGGGGGCGGTGGCTACACCTTC. Translation gives CASSRAGTGGGGYTF.

V is TRBV4-3 and J is TRBJ2-5, with TRBD1 matching 8 bases. The CDR3 runs to 18 residues. Germline CDR1 is LGHNA and CDR2 is YSLEER. J gave up 5 bases and V 0 bases, and 14 bases lay outside the gene matches. CDR3 region: CASSQEVDGQGAPETQYF. The CDR3 nucleotides are TGCGCCAGCAGCCAAGAGGTGGACGGGCAGGGGGCTCCGGAGACCCAGTACTTC.

This sequence joins TRBV5-4 and TRBJ2-4, with D possibly being TRBD2 (5 bases). The CDR3 contains 17 residues. Germline-derived CDR1 and CDR2 are SGHNT and YYREEE (reference sequence). V gave up 4 bases and J gave up 0 bases, with 17 bases separating them. This CDR3 reads CASSQPGSALAKNIQYF. CDR3 coding DNA: TGTGCCAGCAGCCAACCGGGATCCGCCCTAGCCAAAAACATTCAGTACTTC.

The chain couples TRBV11-2 to TRBJ2-1; D remains ambiguous. Germline lookup yields CDR1 SGHAT and CDR2 FQNNGV. With 4 bases removed from V and 9 bases from J, the gap between germline ends came to 7 bases. This CDR3 has 11 residues. CDR3 residues: CASSSVPEQFF. The CDR3 nucleotides read TGTGCCAGCAGCTCCGTCCCTGAGCAGTTCTTC.